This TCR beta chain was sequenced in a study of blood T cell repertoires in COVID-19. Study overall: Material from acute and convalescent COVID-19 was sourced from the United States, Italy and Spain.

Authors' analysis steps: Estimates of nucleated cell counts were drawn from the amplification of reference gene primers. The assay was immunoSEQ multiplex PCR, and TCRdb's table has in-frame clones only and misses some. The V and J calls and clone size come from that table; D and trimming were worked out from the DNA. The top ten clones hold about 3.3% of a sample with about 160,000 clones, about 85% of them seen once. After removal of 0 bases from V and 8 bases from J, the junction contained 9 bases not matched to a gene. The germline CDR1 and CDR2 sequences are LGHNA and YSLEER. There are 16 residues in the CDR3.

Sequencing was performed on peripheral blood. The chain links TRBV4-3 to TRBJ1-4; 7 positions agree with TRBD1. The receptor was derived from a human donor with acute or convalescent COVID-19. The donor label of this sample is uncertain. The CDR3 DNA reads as TGCGCCAGCAGCCAAGATTACGAGGGGGCGGGGGAAAAACTGTTTTTT. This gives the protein CASSQDYEGAGEKLFF.